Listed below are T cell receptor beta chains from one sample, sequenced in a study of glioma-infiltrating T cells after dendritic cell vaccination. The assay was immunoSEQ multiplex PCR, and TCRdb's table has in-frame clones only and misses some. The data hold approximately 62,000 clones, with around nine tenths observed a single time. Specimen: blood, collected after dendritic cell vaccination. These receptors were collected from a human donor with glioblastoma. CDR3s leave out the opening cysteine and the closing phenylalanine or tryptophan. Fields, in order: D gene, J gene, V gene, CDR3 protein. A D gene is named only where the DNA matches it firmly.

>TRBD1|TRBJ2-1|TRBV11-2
ASSPPTGRDEQF
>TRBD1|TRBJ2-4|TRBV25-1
ASSGQGLGKNIQY
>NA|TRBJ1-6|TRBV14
ASSQMGQTDSPLH
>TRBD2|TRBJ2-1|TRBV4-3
ASSQTGTRNYNEQF
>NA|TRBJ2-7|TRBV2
ASKRQEIPTSYEQY
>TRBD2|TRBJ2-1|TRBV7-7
ASSFAGGTEGEQF
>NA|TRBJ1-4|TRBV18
ASSPRSNEKLF
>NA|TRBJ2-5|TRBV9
ASSDDSGPRPSTQY
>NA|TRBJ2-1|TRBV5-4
ASSLGSGSWDEQF
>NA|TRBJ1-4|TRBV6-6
ASQPRSGATNEKLF
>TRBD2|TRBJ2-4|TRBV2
ASILAGAKNIQY
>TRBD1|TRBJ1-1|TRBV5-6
ASSLGAGTGYTEAF
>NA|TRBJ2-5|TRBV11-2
ASSSKGGERETQY
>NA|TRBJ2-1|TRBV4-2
ASSQDRLGASLGGGNEQF
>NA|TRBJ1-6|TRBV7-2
ASSLAPLSSYNSPLH
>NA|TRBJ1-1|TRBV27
ASSFTPPLKAF
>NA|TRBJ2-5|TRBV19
ASSIGGSQETQY
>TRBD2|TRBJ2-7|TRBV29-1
SVESAGEGEQY
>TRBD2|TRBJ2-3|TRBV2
ASSERSSGGTDTQY
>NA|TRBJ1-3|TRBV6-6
ASSPTGNTIY
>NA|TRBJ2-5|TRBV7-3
ASSPWPEEETQY
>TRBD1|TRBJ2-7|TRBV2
ASSRGQPTYEQY
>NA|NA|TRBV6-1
ASSEFPGIGEQY
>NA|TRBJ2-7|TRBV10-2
ASSDLPGNGYEQY
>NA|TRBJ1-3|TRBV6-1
ASSVGQLSGNTIY
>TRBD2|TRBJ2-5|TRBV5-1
ASSSGARGAQETQY
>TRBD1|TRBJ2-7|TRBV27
ASSPRRTGTYEQY
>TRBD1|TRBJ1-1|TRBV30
AWRVGQGEAF
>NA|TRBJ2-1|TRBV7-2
ASSFQGSGYNEQF
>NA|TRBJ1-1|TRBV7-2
ASSLDRRPEAF
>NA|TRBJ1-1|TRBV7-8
ASRPRAMRGAF